These T cell receptor beta chains were read from a single sample in a study of blood T cell repertoires in COVID-19. Clones were read by immunoSEQ multiplex PCR, and TCRdb kept only the in-frame ones, dropping some. Here the sample spans 70,000 to 95,000 clones, approximately 80% being singletons. Sequencing was carried out using peripheral blood. The receptors stem from a human donor in a cohort sampled during active COVID-19. CDR3s include the opening cysteine and the closing phenylalanine or tryptophan. D genes are given only for firm matches. Some rows have no size entry. The others give once, few or many, or a class for an expanded clone.

d_call	v_call	clone_size	j_call	cdr3_nt	cdr3_aa
.	TRBV6-6	.	TRBJ1-1	TGTGCCAGCAGTTATGGGGAGATGGAAGCTTTCTTT	CASSYGEMEAFF
.	TRBV5-5	.	TRBJ1-5	TGTGCCAGCAGCTTGGAGTGGGCGGGGGTCAATCAGCCCCAGCATTTT	CASSLEWAGVNQPQHF
.	TRBV5-4	.	TRBJ1-2	TGTGCCAGCAGCTTGGGTCTGGCCAGTAACTATGGCTACACCTTC	CASSLGLASNYGYTF
TRBD2	TRBV19	.	TRBJ2-7	TGTGCCAGTAGTATTGGGGGAGGGACCTACGAGCAGTACTTC	CASSIGGGTYEQYF
.	TRBV9	few	TRBJ2-2	TGTGCCAGCAGCGACCTAGGGGCAGCCTTCAGCGGGGAGCTGTTTTTT	CASSDLGAAFSGELFF
TRBD1	TRBV3-1/TRBV3-2	few	TRBJ1-3	TGTGCCAGCCAGCCGAGGTTGGGGACAGGGTCTGGTGGAAACACCATATATTTT	CASQPRLGTGSGGNTIYF
TRBD1	TRBV19	.	TRBJ2-5	TGTGCCAGTAGTGCGGACAGGGGTAGAGAGACCCAGTACTTC	CASSADRGRETQYF
.	TRBV7-2	once	TRBJ1-1	TGTGCCAGCAGCTTGGTGACAGGTCACACTGAAGCTTTCTTT	CASSLVTGHTEAFF
TRBD1	TRBV6-5	.	TRBJ2-3	TGTGCCAGCAGTTACTCCGGGACAGGGAGCGGAAATACGCAGTATTTT	CASSYSGTGSGNTQYF
.	TRBV7-3	.	TRBJ2-6	TGTGCCAGCAGGGGACCAGGGGTTTCCCCCTCTGGGGCCAACGTCCTGACTTTC	CASRGPGVSPSGANVLTF
.	TRBV27	.	TRBJ1-1	TGTGCCAGCTGGGGATGGGACACCAAGGGCACTGAAGCTTTCTTT	CASWGWDTKGTEAFF
.	TRBV11-3	.	TRBJ2-5	TGTGCCAGCAGCTTTGCGCGGACTGGGACCCAGTACTTC	CASSFARTGTQYF
TRBD2	TRBV5-1	.	TRBJ2-7	TGCGCCAGCCGGGGGGTAACAGGAGAGCAGTACTTC	CASRGVTGEQYF
.	TRBV7-6	.	TRBJ1-6	TGTGCCAGCAGCTCCACTACAGGGCTAGAGTCACCCCTCCACTTT	CASSSTTGLESPLHF
.	TRBV25-1	.	TRBJ2-7	TGTGCCAGCAGTGAGTGGCGACAGGCGGCCTACGAGCAGTACTTC	CASSEWRQAAYEQYF
TRBD1	TRBV19	.	TRBJ2-5	TGTGCCAGTAGGATGGACAGGTCCGGGGAGACCCAGTACTTC	CASRMDRSGETQYF
TRBD1	TRBV5-1	once	TRBJ2-2	TGCGCCAGCAGCCTACAGGGGGCCGGGGAGCTGTTTTTT	CASSLQGAGELFF
.	TRBV18	.	TRBJ2-6	TGTGCCAGCTCACTCGTAGATTCTGGGGCCAACGTCCTGACTTTC	CASSLVDSGANVLTF
.	TRBV19	.	TRBJ1-2	TGTGCCAGTGGGTTCCAGGAGGTGATGGTGGGCTACACCTTC	CASGFQEVMVGYTF
.	TRBV6-1	.	TRBJ2-3	TGTGCCAGCAGTGAAGGTCCTATCGACGGAGGCACAGATACGCAGTATTTT	CASSEGPIDGGTDTQYF
.	TRBV11-1	.	TRBJ1-1	TGTGCCTCGGGACACGAGGTGGGCACTGAAGCTTTCTTT	CASGHEVGTEAFF
TRBD2	TRBV10-2	.	TRBJ2-3	TGCGCCAGCAGTGATGCGGGAGGCACAGATACGCAGTATTTT	CASSDAGGTDTQYF
.	TRBV6-2/TRBV6-3	.	TRBJ1-5	TGTGCCAGCAGTTACTACCAGAGACTCCTCAATCAGCCCCAGCATTTT	CASSYYQRLLNQPQHF
TRBD1	TRBV7-8	.	TRBJ1-2	TGTGCCAGCAGCTTCGGGACAGCCGCCCCTGGCTACACCTTC	CASSFGTAAPGYTF
.	TRBV30	.	TRBJ1-6	TGTGCCTGGAGTGTAGTTGGAGATTCACCCCTCCACTTT	CAWSVVGDSPLHF
TRBD1	TRBV7-2	.	TRBJ1-4	TGTGCCAGCAGCTCCCGACAGGGGGATGAAAAACTGTTTTTT	CASSSRQGDEKLFF
.	TRBV7-9	.	TRBJ1-1	TGTGCCAGCAGCCAAAGGGCGGGGAACACTGAAGCTTTCTTT	CASSQRAGNTEAFF
.	TRBV11-2	.	TRBJ1-1	TGTGCCAGCAGCTTATATAAGACAGGTACCACTGAAGCTTTCTTT	CASSLYKTGTTEAFF
TRBD1	TRBV7-9	.	TRBJ1-2	TGTGCCAGCAGCTTAGTGCGTGACAGGGGATATTACACCTTC	CASSLVRDRGYYTF
TRBD2	TRBV7-6	few	TRBJ2-3	TGTGCCAGCAGCCGGAGGTCGTGGGGGGGTAGCACAGATACGCAGTATTTT	CASSRRSWGGSTDTQYF
TRBD2	TRBV7-3	.	TRBJ2-3	TGTGCCAGCAGCCCGACTAGCGGGGGATACACAGATACGCAGTATTTT	CASSPTSGGYTDTQYF
TRBD1	TRBV6-5	.	TRBJ1-1	TGTGCCAGCAGTTACACTACAGGGGGGGTCACTGAAGCTTTCTTT	CASSYTTGGVTEAFF
TRBD1	TRBV5-3	.	TRBJ2-7	TGTGCCAGAAGCTTGGTGGCAAACAGCCGGGACAGCTCCTACGAGCAGTACTTC	CARSLVANSRDSSYEQYF
.	TRBV15	.	TRBJ1-3	TGTGCCACCAGCCCTGCGGGCCGAATCTCTGGAAACACCATATATTTT	CATSPAGRISGNTIYF
TRBD1	TRBV18	.	TRBJ2-7	TGTGCCAGCTCACCAACTGTGAGACAGGGGCCCTACGAGCAGTACTTC	CASSPTVRQGPYEQYF
.	TRBV14	.	TRBJ2-2	TGTGCCAGCAGCCACCGTGGCCAGAGGTCCGGGGAGCTGTTTTTT	CASSHRGQRSGELFF
TRBD2	TRBV28	once	TRBJ2-1	TGTGCCAGCAGTTTATGGGGGGGGACTATCGAGCAGTTCTTC	CASSLWGGTIEQFF
TRBD1	TRBV5-1	.	TRBJ1-2	TGCGCCAGCAGCTTGGCCGCGCCGGGACAGGGAGGTTTCGATGGCTACACCTTC	CASSLAAPGQGGFDGYTF
.	TRBV6-6	.	TRBJ1-1	TGTGCCAGCAGTTACTCGAGGAGTGAAGCTTTCTTT	CASSYSRSEAFF
.	TRBV19	.	TRBJ1-3	TGTGCCAGTAGTCGGTGGACAGTTATTGGAAACACCATATATTTT	CASSRWTVIGNTIYF
.	TRBV19	.	TRBJ1-6	TGTGCCAGTACGGGGAGATTAGGTTCACCCCTCCACTTT	CASTGRLGSPLHF